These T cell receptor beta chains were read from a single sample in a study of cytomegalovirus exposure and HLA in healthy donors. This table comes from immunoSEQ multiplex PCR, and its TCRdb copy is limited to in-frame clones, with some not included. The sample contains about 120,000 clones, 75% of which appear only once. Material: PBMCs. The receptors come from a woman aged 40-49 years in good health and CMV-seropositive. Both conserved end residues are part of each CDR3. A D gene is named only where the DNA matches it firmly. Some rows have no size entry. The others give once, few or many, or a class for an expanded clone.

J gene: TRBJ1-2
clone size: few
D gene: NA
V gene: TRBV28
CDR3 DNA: TGTGCCAGCACATACGCTAACTACTTGCCTAACTATGGCTACACCTTC
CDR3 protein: CASTYANYLPNYGYTF

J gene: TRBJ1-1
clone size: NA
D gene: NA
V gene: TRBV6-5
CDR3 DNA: TGTGCCAGCAGTTACGAGGACAGAAACACTGAAGCTTTCTTT
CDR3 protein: CASSYEDRNTEAFF

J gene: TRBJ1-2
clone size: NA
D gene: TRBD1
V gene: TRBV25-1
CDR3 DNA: TGTGCCAGCAGTGAATGGGACAGAGACCATAACTATGGCTACACCTTC
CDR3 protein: CASSEWDRDHNYGYTF

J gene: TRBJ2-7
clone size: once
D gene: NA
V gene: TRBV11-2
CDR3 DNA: TGTGCCAGCAGCCCAGCGGCTGGCTACGAGCAGTACTTC
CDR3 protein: CASSPAAGYEQYF

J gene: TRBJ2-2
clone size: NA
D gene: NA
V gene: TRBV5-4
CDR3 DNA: TGTGCCAGCAGCTTGGGTGGAGGGAACACCGGGGAGCTGTTTTTT
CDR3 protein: CASSLGGGNTGELFF

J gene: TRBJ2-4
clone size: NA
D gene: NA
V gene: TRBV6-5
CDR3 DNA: TGTGCCAGCACAGCTCGGGGAAACATTCAGTACTTC
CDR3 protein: CASTARGNIQYF

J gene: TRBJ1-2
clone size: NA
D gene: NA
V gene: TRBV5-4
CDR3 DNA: TGTGCCAGCAGTTTCGGTTTGGGCTACACCTTC
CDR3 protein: CASSFGLGYTF

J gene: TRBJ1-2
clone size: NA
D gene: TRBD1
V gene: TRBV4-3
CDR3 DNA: TGCGCCAGCAGCCAAGATGCGACAGGGGATGGCTACACCTTC
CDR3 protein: CASSQDATGDGYTF

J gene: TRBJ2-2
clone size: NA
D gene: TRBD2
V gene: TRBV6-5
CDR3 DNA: TGTGCCAGCACCTTAGCGGGGAGCAACACCGGGGAGCTGTTTTTT
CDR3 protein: CASTLAGSNTGELFF

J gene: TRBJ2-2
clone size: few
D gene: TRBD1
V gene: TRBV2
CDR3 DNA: TGTGCCAGCACGGGACAGGGCTACACCGGGGAGCTGTTTTTT
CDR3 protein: CASTGQGYTGELFF

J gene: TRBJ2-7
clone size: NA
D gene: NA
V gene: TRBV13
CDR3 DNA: TGTGCCAGCGGCACAGCAACCTACGAGCAGTACTTC
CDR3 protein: CASGTATYEQYF

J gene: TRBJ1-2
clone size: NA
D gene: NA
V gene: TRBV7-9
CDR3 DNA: TGTGCCAGCAGCTTACCGCGGCTTAAATTTAACTATGGCTACACCTTC
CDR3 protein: CASSLPRLKFNYGYTF

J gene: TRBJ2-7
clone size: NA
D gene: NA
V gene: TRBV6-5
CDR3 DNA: TGTGCCAGCAGTTACGGTGTGGGAGGTGGTTACGAGCAGTACTTC
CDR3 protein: CASSYGVGGGYEQYF

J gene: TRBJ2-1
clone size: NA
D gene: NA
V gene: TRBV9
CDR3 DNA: TGTGCCAGCAGCGTAGCAGGCAATGAGCAGTTCTTC
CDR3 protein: CASSVAGNEQFF

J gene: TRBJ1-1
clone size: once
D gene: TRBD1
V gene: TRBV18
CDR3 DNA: TGTGCCAGCTCACCTCTCGCCGGACAGGACAACACTGAAGCTTTCTTT
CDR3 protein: CASSPLAGQDNTEAFF

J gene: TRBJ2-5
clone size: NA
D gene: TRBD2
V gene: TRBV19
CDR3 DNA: TGTGCCAGTAGTGGGGGACTAGCGGGGGGGGAGACCCAGTACTTC
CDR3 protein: CASSGGLAGGETQYF

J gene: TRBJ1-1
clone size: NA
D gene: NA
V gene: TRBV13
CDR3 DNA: TGTGCCAGCAGCTTAGGTCCAGGTTTGAACACTGAAGCTTTCTTT
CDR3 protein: CASSLGPGLNTEAFF

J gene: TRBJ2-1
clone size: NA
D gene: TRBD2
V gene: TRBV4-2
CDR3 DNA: TGTGCCAGCAGCCAAGATCCGGGACTAGCGGGGACCGACAATGAGCAGTTCTTC
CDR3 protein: CASSQDPGLAGTDNEQFF

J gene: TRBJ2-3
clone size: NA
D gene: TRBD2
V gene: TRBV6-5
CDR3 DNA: TGTGCCAGCAGTTACGAAACTAGCGGGGGGCGGGATACGCAGTATTTT
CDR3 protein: CASSYETSGGRDTQYF

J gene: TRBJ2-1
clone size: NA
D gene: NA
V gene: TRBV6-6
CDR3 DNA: TGTGCCAGCAGCCGAGCCTTCGGGTCCGATGAGCAGTTCTTC
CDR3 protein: CASSRAFGSDEQFF

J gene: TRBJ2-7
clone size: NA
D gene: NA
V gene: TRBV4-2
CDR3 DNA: TGTGCCAGCAGGGGGCGCAGCTCCTACGAGCAGTACTTC
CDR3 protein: CASRGRSSYEQYF

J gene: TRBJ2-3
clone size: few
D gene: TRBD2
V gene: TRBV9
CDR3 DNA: TGTGCCAGCAGCGCCCTAGCGGGAGGGCCCGATACGCAGTATTTT
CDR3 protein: CASSALAGGPDTQYF

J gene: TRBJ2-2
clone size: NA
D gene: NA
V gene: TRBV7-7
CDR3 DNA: TGTGCCAGCAGGGACAGGAACACCGGGGAGCTGTTTTTT
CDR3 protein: CASRDRNTGELFF

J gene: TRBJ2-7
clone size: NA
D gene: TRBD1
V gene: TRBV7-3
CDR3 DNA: TGTGCCAGCAGCTTGCATCCCGGGACAGGACCTTACGAGCAGTACTTC
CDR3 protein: CASSLHPGTGPYEQYF

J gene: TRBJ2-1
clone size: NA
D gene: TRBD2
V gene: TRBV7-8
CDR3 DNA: TGTGCCAGCAGCTTAAGGGCGGGGACTAGCGGGTTCGCTGAGCAGTTCTTC
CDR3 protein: CASSLRAGTSGFAEQFF

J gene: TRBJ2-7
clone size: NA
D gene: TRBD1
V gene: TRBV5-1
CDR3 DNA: TGCGCCAGCAGCCGCAGACAGGGGATCGACGAGCAGTACTTC
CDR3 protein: CASSRRQGIDEQYF

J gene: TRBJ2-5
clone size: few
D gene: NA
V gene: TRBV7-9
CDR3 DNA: TGTGCCAGCAGCTTGGCTAGCCGACAAGAGACCCAGTACTTC
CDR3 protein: CASSLASRQETQYF

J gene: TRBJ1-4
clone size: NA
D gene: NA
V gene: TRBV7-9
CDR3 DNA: TGTGCCAGCAGCTTGACAGCAACTAATGAAAAACTGTTTTTT
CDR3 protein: CASSLTATNEKLFF

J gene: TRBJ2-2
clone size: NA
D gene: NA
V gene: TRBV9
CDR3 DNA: TGTGCCAGCAGCTGGAGCGATGCGAACACCGGGGAGCTGTTTTTT
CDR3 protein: CASSWSDANTGELFF

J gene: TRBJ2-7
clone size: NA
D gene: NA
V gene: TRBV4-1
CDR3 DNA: TGCGCCAGCAGCCAAGGACTCTCCTACGAGCAGTACTTC
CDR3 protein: CASSQGLSYEQYF

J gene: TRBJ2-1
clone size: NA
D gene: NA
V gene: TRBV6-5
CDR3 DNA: TGTGCCAGCAGAAGACCCCTAGAAGGTAATGAGCAGTTCTTC
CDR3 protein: CASRRPLEGNEQFF

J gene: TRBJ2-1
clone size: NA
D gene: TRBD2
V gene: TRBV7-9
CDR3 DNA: TGTGCCAGCAGCTTAGCGCCCCTAGCGGGAGGGAGATCCTACAATGAGCAGTTCTTC
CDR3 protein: CASSLAPLAGGRSYNEQFF

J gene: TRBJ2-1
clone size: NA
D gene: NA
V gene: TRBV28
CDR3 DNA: TGTGCCAGCAGTTTTTGGAGAAATGAGCAGTTCTTC
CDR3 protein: CASSFWRNEQFF

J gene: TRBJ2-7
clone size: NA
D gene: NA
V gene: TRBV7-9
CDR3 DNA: TGTGCCAGCAGCTCACTTCAGGGTGGCGAGCAGTACTTC
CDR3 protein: CASSSLQGGEQYF

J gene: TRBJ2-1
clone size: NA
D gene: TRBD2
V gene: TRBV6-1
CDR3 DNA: TGTGCCAGCAGTGCCTTGGGACTAGCGGGAGGAAATGAGCAGTTCTTC
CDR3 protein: CASSALGLAGGNEQFF

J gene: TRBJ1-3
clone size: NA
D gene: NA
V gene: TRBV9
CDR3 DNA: TGTGCCAGCAGCGGGACAGACGTTGGAAACACCATATATTTT
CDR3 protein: CASSGTDVGNTIYF

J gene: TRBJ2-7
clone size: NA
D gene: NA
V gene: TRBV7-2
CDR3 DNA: TGTGCCAGCAGCCTTAGTTTCGGACTCTCCTACGAGCAGTACTTC
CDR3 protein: CASSLSFGLSYEQYF

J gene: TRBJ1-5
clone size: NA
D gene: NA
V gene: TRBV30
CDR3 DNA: TGTGCCTGGGGGCAGGGGTTTGGCAATCAGCCCCAGCATTTT
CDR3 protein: CAWGQGFGNQPQHF

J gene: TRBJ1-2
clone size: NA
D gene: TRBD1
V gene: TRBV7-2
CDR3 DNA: TGTGCCAGCAGCCTAATACAGGGGACTAACTATGGCTACACCTTC
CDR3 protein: CASSLIQGTNYGYTF

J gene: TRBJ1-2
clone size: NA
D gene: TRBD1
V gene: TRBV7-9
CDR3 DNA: TGTGCCAGCAGCTTCCGGGACAGGGGAACTAACTATGGCTACACCTTC
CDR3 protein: CASSFRDRGTNYGYTF

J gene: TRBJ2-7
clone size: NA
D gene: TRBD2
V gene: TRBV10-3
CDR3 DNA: TGTGCCATCAGTGCAAAAGCGGGGGGGTCCTACGAGCAGTACTTC
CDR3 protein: CAISAKAGGSYEQYF